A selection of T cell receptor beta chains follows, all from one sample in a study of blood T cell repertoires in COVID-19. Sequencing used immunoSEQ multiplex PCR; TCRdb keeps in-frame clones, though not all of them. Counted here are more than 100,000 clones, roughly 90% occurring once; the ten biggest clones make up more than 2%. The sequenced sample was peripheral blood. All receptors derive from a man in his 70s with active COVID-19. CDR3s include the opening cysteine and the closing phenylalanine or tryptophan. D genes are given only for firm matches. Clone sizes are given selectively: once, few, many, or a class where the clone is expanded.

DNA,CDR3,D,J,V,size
TGTGCCAGCAGTGAATCCTACTATGGGGGGGTCAGTAACTATGGCTACACCTTC,CASSESYYGGVSNYGYTF,-,TRBJ1-2,TRBV6-1,few
TGTGCCAGCAGCTTAGATTCTCGGAAGCGGGATGAGCAGTTCTTC,CASSLDSRKRDEQFF,-,TRBJ2-1,TRBV11-3,once
TGCAGCGCCAGCAGGGGTAGTGAAGCTTTCTTT,CSASRGSEAFF,-,TRBJ1-1,TRBV29-1,few
TGTGCCAGCAGCTTGGCACCGGGACTAGCGGGAGGGCCCCACGAGCAGTACTTC,CASSLAPGLAGGPHEQYF,TRBD2,TRBJ2-7,TRBV7-2,-
TGTGCCTGGAGGTCGCCTAGCGGGACCCCAGGCAATGAGCAGTTCTTC,CAWRSPSGTPGNEQFF,TRBD2,TRBJ2-1,TRBV30,-
TGCAGCGTTGAAGATCGAGGCAAGAACTATGGCTACACCTTC,CSVEDRGKNYGYTF,-,TRBJ1-2,TRBV29-1,-
TGCAGCGCCCTGACCGACAGGAACCATTACTTC,CSALTDRNHYF,-,TRBJ2-7,TRBV29-1,-
TGTGCCAGCAGCTTGGGACAGAACACTGAAGCTTTCTTT,CASSLGQNTEAFF,-,TRBJ1-1,TRBV7-9,-
TGTGCCAGCAGCTTAGGAATTTGGGGGCGAGAGCAGTACTTC,CASSLGIWGREQYF,-,TRBJ2-7,TRBV7-4,-
TGTGCCAGCAGCTTAGGGCGGGGGGCAGATACGCAGTATTTT,CASSLGRGADTQYF,TRBD2,TRBJ2-3,TRBV11-3,once
TGCAGCGTCGAATATGGAGCGTCCACAGATACGCAGTATTTT,CSVEYGASTDTQYF,-,TRBJ2-3,TRBV29-1,-